This TCR beta chain was sequenced for a study of blood T cell repertoires in COVID-19 (dated by TCRdb to 2020 to 2022). With regard to the full study: The collaborator samples originated in the United States, Italy and Spain and spanned the acute and convalescent phases of COVID-19. The prospective study material was composed of cDNA or gDNA derived from T cells, B-cell-depleted T cells, or PBMCs. Subjects who had been exposed to COVID-19, were actively infected with it, or had recovered from it provided the deeply sampled blood TCRbeta repertoires that made up the dataset. The repertoires were released in a freely available public database intended as a resource for research on the immune response to SARS-CoV-2. The samples were drawn from the first 160 participants of the ongoing ImmuneRACE study and from about 1,200 subjects provided by 6 global collaborators. Nearly every sample came with metadata listing a de-identified subject ID, COVID-19 status, age in years and sex. HLA class I and class II types, where available, came from metadata supplied by the sample provider rather than from assay-based typing. Overall study outcomes, separate from this receptor: The amount of clinical and demographic metadata varied by source and participant and was provided uncurated.

TCRbeta CDR3 regions were amplified from genomic DNA by means of the immunoSEQ Assay, a bias-controlled multiplex PCR. The authors' pipeline ran thus. The number of nucleated cells in each sample was estimated from the amplification of reference gene primers within the assay. To quantify the absolute abundance of each unique TCRbeta CDR3 rearrangement, sequence reads were collapsed and filtered. For each sample, productive Simpson clonality was calculated by taking the square root of Simpson's diversity index across productive rearrangements. Drawn from immuneACCESS, this table holds only the in-frame rearrangements with V and J called that TCRdb kept. Clones are partly lost; checked studies trace under half to an unresolved V gene and leave the rest unexplained. V, J and clone size derive from that table, while D and trimming were established from the DNA sequence. Counted in this sample were around 150,000 clones; roughly 91% of them appeared once. The ten top clones hold roughly 5% of the sample.

As regards this clone: The antigen this receptor binds is unknown. No clone much larger than this one lies a single base away; base qualities are absent.

Collaborating institutions collected whole blood in K2EDTA tubes following their own protocols. For TCRbeta analysis, collaborators shipped samples as frozen whole blood, isolated PBMCs, or DNA extracted from either of those sample types. This receptor was taken from a woman between 45 and 60 years old with acute or convalescent COVID-19. The sequencing input was peripheral blood.

The CDR3 loop reads CASSMDRVPGYTF. The nucleotides read TGTGCCAGCAGCATGGACAGGGTCCCTGGCTACACCTTC. The rearranged chain carries TRBV13 and TRBJ1-2, with 8 junctional bases fitting TRBD1. Its CDR3 holds 13 amino acids, cysteine through phenylalanine. The sequence is cut down to CDR3 DNA, 39 bases in frame from base 1. Germline trimming amounts to 5 bases on V and 7 bases on J, with 6 as the count of junction bases outside the gene matches. In the germline V gene (reference sequence), CDR1 corresponds to PRHDT and CDR2 to FYEKMQ. This CDR3, with the reference TRBV13 and TRBJ1-2 proteins standing in past its ends, gives the full variable domain AAGVIQSPRHLIKEKRETATLKCYPIPRHDTVYWYQQGPGQDPQFLISFYEKMQSDKGSIPDRFSAQQFSDYHSELNMSSLELGDSALYFCASSMDRVPGYTFGSGTRLTVV.